This is a list of T cell receptor beta chains from one sample in a study of response to subunit inactivated influenza vaccine. MiXCR, run by TCRdb on the RT-PCR reads, gives a single entry per CDR3 protein. The profile shows hundreds of thousands of distinct CDR3 sequences, 25% of them singletons. The input for sequencing was CD4+ T cells sorted from PBMCs, taken roughly 5 days after vaccination. These receptors all come from a man aged 45-60 years who received an inactivated influenza vaccine. CDR3s include the opening cysteine and the closing phenylalanine or tryptophan. The order of the fields is D gene, clone size, J gene, V gene, CDR3 DNA, CDR3 protein. D genes are given only for firm matches. Expanded clones get a size class; other rows say once, few or many, or leave the size out.

>TRBD2|few|TRBJ2-3|TRBV11-2
TGTGCCAGCAGCTTAAAAGGCGGGAGGCGAACTAGCACAGATACGCAGTATTTT
CASSLKGGRRTSTDTQYF
>NA|few|TRBJ2-7|TRBV20-1
TGCAGTGCTTTTACAGGTTACCCTAGCTCCTACGAGCAGTACTTC
CSAFTGYPSSYEQYF
>TRBD1|NA|TRBJ2-1|TRBV6-5
TGTGCCAGCAGTTCTCAGCGGACAGGGGGGTACAATGAGCAGTTCTTC
CASSSQRTGGYNEQFF
>TRBD1|few|TRBJ2-1|TRBV20-1
TGCAGTGTCCTACAGGGGGCGCGGTACAATGAGCAGTTCTTC
CSVLQGARYNEQFF
>TRBD2|NA|TRBJ2-5|TRBV5-6
TGTGCCAGCAGCCCCCCCTTAGGACTAGCGGAAGAGACCCAGTACTTC
CASSPPLGLAEETQYF
>NA|NA|TRBJ2-1|TRBV2
TGTGCCAGCAGTGACCTCTCCTGGGCCCCCGATGAGCAGTTCTTC
CASSDLSWAPDEQFF
>NA|NA|TRBJ2-1|TRBV7-2
TGTGCCAGCAGCTTAGGGGGTAGCAGGAGTGAGCAGTTCTTC
CASSLGGSRSEQFF
>TRBD2|few|TRBJ2-5|TRBV12-3/TRBV12-4
TGTGCCAGCACTCGGACTAGTCAAGAGACCCAGTACTTC
CASTRTSQETQYF
>NA|few|TRBJ2-3|TRBV4-2
TGTGCCAGCAGCCAAGATAGTGTAGGCACAGATACGCAGTATTTT
CASSQDSVGTDTQYF
>NA|few|TRBJ2-7|TRBV6-2/TRBV6-3
TGTGCCAGCACGAGGGGGGACATAACCTACGAGCAGTACTTC
CASTRGDITYEQYF
>NA|NA|TRBJ2-1|TRBV3-1
TGTGCCAGCAGGTCCGCCAATGAGCAGTTCTTC
CASRSANEQFF
>NA|NA|TRBJ1-2|TRBV29-1
TGCAGCGTTGAAGATTGGGGGGCTATGAGTGGCTACACCTTC
CSVEDWGAMSGYTF
>NA|NA|TRBJ1-6|TRBV4-2
TGTGCCAGCAGCCAAGATCTGGGCAGTCTCCTCTCACCCCTCCACTTT
CASSQDLGSLLSPLHF
>NA|NA|TRBJ2-3|TRBV29-1
TGCAGCGTTGGGGGCCGTTACACAGATACGCAGTATTTT
CSVGGRYTDTQYF
>TRBD1|few|TRBJ2-5|TRBV4-1
TGCGCCAGCAGCCAAGCCCTAACCAGGCCCCTGGGACAGGGGCCCTTCCAAGAGACCCAGTACTTC
CASSQALTRPLGQGPFQETQYF
>NA|few|TRBJ2-7|TRBV7-2
TGTGCCAGCAGCTCCTACCAAGCCTACGAGCAGTACTTC
CASSSYQAYEQYF
>NA|NA|TRBJ2-2|TRBV20-1
TGCAGTGCTAGAGATCCGAAACTCTTGAACACCGGGGAGCTGTTTTTT
CSARDPKLLNTGELFF
>NA|many|TRBJ2-7|TRBV7-9
TGTGCCAGCAGCCCACCATTGAGCGAGCAGTACTTC
CASSPPLSEQYF
>NA|NA|TRBJ1-2|TRBV24-1
TGTGCCACCAGTGAGTCCGACAGATACTATGGCTACACCTTC
CATSESDRYYGYTF
>NA|NA|TRBJ2-7|TRBV6-2/TRBV6-3
TGTGCCAGCAGCGGACTCGGGCTGGTTAACTCCTACGAGCAGTACTTC
CASSGLGLVNSYEQYF
>TRBD2|NA|TRBJ2-7|TRBV5-4
TGTGCCAGCAGCTTATCCCCCCAGATCGCGGGGGGAGAGAAGCAGTACTTC
CASSLSPQIAGGEKQYF
>TRBD2|few|TRBJ2-7|TRBV10-3
TGTGCCATCAGTGGGGGGACTAGCGGAGTCCCTTCCTACGAGCAGTACTTC
CAISGGTSGVPSYEQYF
>NA|many|TRBJ2-3|TRBV6-5
TGTGCCAGCAGTTTACGGGCGGGCACAGATACGCAGTATTTT
CASSLRAGTDTQYF
>NA|few|TRBJ2-7|TRBV11-2
TGTGCCAGCAGCTTAGGAGACTCCGAGCAGTACTTC
CASSLGDSEQYF
>NA|NA|TRBJ1-1|TRBV7-9
TGTGCCAGCCTCCTACCGAGCGGACGATCAAACACTGAAGCTTTCTTT
CASLLPSGRSNTEAFF
>NA|few|TRBJ2-2|TRBV7-2
TGTGCCAGCAGCTTAGGGCCAAACGGGGAGGCGAACACCGGGGAGCTGTTTTTT
CASSLGPNGEANTGELFF
>TRBD2|NA|TRBJ2-7|TRBV29-1
TGCAGCGTTGGACCGACTAGCGGGGGGCGCCGGTCTCCCTACGAGCAGTACTTC
CSVGPTSGGRRSPYEQYF
>TRBD2|few|TRBJ2-7|TRBV12-3/TRBV12-4
TGTGCCAGCAGTTCTCTAGCGGGGGTCGAGCAGTACTTC
CASSSLAGVEQYF
>NA|NA|TRBJ2-3|TRBV28
TGTGCCAGCAGCCACAGACCCACAGATACGCAGTATTTT
CASSHRPTDTQYF
>TRBD1|few|TRBJ2-5|TRBV2
TGTGCCAGCAACAGGGCCCCGACAGGGTACGAGACCCAGTACTTC
CASNRAPTGYETQYF
>TRBD2|few|TRBJ2-1|TRBV12-3/TRBV12-4
TGTGCCAGCAGCATTAGCGGGGGAAACAATGAGCAGTTCTTC
CASSISGGNNEQFF
>NA|NA|TRBJ2-5|TRBV25-1
TGTGCCAGCAGTCTTCGGACCCGGACGGGAAAGACCCAGTACTTC
CASSLRTRTGKTQYF
>NA|few|TRBJ1-1|TRBV12-3/TRBV12-4
TGTGCCAGCAGTTCTACCGGAATCACTGAAGCTTTCTTT
CASSSTGITEAFF
>NA|NA|TRBJ2-7|TRBV6-5
TGTGCCAGCAGTAACTCCCGGGACCTCTCCGTTGAGCAGTACTTC
CASSNSRDLSVEQYF
>TRBD1|NA|TRBJ2-5|TRBV6-6
TGTGCCAGCAGACAGGGGGCACAGGAGACCCAGTACTTC
CASRQGAQETQYF
>TRBD1|NA|TRBJ2-1|TRBV7-9
TGTGCCAGCAGCGCACTCCGGGACAGGGGGCAAGTCGGTGAGCAGTTCTTC
CASSALRDRGQVGEQFF
>NA|NA|TRBJ1-5|TRBV25-1
TGTGCCAGCAGTGACAGAGGGGTCAATCAGCCCCAGCATTTT
CASSDRGVNQPQHF
>NA|NA|TRBJ2-6|TRBV28
TGTGCCAGCCTGGGCAATCCAGGGGTTGGGGCCAACGTCCTGACTTTC
CASLGNPGVGANVLTF
>TRBD2|NA|TRBJ2-7|TRBV6-5
TGTGCCAGCAGTTACTCCCTAGCGGGGGTAGAGTCCTACGAGCAGTACTTC
CASSYSLAGVESYEQYF
>NA|NA|TRBJ1-5|TRBV18
TGTGCCAGCTCACCGGACGGGCATCAGCCCCAGCATTTT
CASSPDGHQPQHF
>NA|few|TRBJ2-1|TRBV10-3
TGTGCCATCTGCGCGACGGAGGCCGTGAACGATGAGCAGTTCTTC
CAICATEAVNDEQFF
>NA|NA|TRBJ2-7|TRBV4-1
TGCGCCAGCAGCCGAGCCGCGGGGTACCACGAGCAGTACTTC
CASSRAAGYHEQYF
>NA|few|TRBJ2-7|TRBV12-3/TRBV12-4
TGTGCCAGCAGTTTACAATGGCGCGAGCAGTACTTC
CASSLQWREQYF
>NA|NA|TRBJ1-2|TRBV20-1
TGCAGTGCTAGCCCAGTGACGTTAGCTAACTATGGCTACACCTTC
CSASPVTLANYGYTF
>TRBD2|few|TRBJ2-1|TRBV25-1
TGTGCCAGCAGTAAACCCGGGACTAGCGGGAGGGCCTCCTACAATGAGCAGTTCTTC
CASSKPGTSGRASYNEQFF
>TRBD1|NA|TRBJ2-5|TRBV11-2
TGTGCCAGCAGCCTTAACAGGGGCGATGAGACCCAGTACTTC
CASSLNRGDETQYF
>TRBD2|NA|TRBJ2-7|TRBV20-1
TGCAGTGCTGGCGGGGGGGGACAGAGCTCCTACGAGCAGTACTTC
CSAGGGGQSSYEQYF
>NA|few|TRBJ2-1|TRBV7-9
TGTGCCAGCAGCTTAGAAGTTGCTAATGAGCAGTTCTTC
CASSLEVANEQFF
>NA|NA|TRBJ1-1|TRBV20-1
TGCAGAAGCTTAAGGGGAAGTATGAACACTGAAGCTTTCTTT
CRSLRGSMNTEAFF
>TRBD1|NA|TRBJ1-6|TRBV20-1
TGCAGTGCACCCACAGGGGCCGCGTATAATTCACCCCTCCACTTT
CSAPTGAAYNSPLHF
>NA|few|TRBJ1-1|TRBV5-1
TGCGCCAGCAGCCAGGCTCCACAGGACACTGAAGCTTTCTTT
CASSQAPQDTEAFF
>NA|few|TRBJ1-1|TRBV29-1
TGCAGCGTGGCGGGGGCGAACACTGAAGCTTTCTTT
CSVAGANTEAFF
>TRBD1|NA|TRBJ2-3|TRBV7-2
TGTGCCAGCAGCCGGGACAGGGGTAACACAGATACGCAGTATTTT
CASSRDRGNTDTQYF
>TRBD2|NA|TRBJ2-1|TRBV10-3
TGTGCCATCAGCCCCGGGACTAGCGGGGGGGTCGATGAGCAGTTCTTC
CAISPGTSGGVDEQFF
>NA|once|TRBJ2-1|TRBV28
TGTGCCAGCCTTAGAGACAACGAGCAGTTCTTC
CASLRDNEQFF
>NA|NA|TRBJ2-3|TRBV7-2
TGTGCCAGCACCTCCGGGACAACGCAGTATTTT
CASTSGTTQYF
>TRBD1|few|TRBJ2-7|TRBV20-1
TGCAGTGCTACTATTCCGGGACAGACCTACGAGCAGTACTTC
CSATIPGQTYEQYF
>NA|NA|TRBJ2-7|TRBV18
TGTGCCAGCTCACTGGAACATTACGAGCAGTACTTC
CASSLEHYEQYF
>TRBD1|NA|TRBJ2-1|TRBV28
TGTGCCAGCAGTTCGGGACAGGACAATGAGCAGTTCTTC
CASSSGQDNEQFF